This section outlines one T cell receptor (beta chain) sequence together with its context. Original analysis: Reference gene primers were amplified, and this amplification served to estimate nucleated cell counts. Sequencing used immunoSEQ multiplex PCR; TCRdb keeps in-frame clones, though not all of them. That table supplies the V and J calls and clone size; D and trimming were determined from the DNA. The sample records roughly 200,000 clones, around 86% being singletons. The J segment lost 5 bases and the V segment lost 5 bases, leaving 9 bases of the junction unmatched. Germline CDR1 and CDR2: GTSNPN and SVGIG (reference sequence). This CDR3 comprises 14 residues. The data were taken from a study of blood T cell repertoires in COVID-19. Study-level background: Sources were T cells, B-cell-depleted T cells, or PBMCs; the material itself was cDNA or gDNA.

This clonotype originated in a woman between 35 and 50 years old with acute COVID-19. The sample consisted of PBMCs or T cells enriched from blood (not recorded which). The chain links TRBV30 to TRBJ1-3; 7 bases are shared with TRBD1. The CDR3 protein is CAWVTGDRRNTIYF. CDR3 DNA sequence: TGTGCCTGGGTCACAGGGGATCGGAGAAACACCATATATTTT.